These T cell receptor beta chains were read from a single sample in a study of shared clonotypes between healthy human individuals. The method was immunoSEQ multiplex PCR; TCRdb's version includes in-frame clones alone and lacks a portion of them. There are 750,000 to 1,000,000 clones in the sample; 80% to 95% occur only once, and 24% lies in the top ten. Material for sequencing was naive CD8+ T cells sorted from blood. The source of these receptors is a man in his thirties or forties in good health. Both conserved end residues are part of each CDR3.

CASSFGDRGYEQYF,TRBV7-9,TRBJ2-7
CASSAINEQFF,TRBV28,TRBJ2-1
CASHVTDTQYF,TRBV2,TRBJ2-3
CASSWNVEQYF,TRBV11-2,TRBJ2-7
CASTTDILRPYEQYF,TRBV19,TRBJ2-7
CASSLPGREQYF,TRBV27,TRBJ2-7
CASSLKGLAGVLNTGELFF,TRBV11-2,TRBJ2-2
CASSPLRNAGGPYEQYF,TRBV18,TRBJ2-7
CASTKTGVGYTF,TRBV27,TRBJ1-2
CASSQEGTMEGTGELFF,TRBV4-3,TRBJ2-2
CASSPGGQGLTGANVLTF,TRBV11-2,TRBJ2-6
CASSTAGRGPSSGNTIYF,TRBV7-6,TRBJ1-3
CASSHSGTVSSYEQYF,TRBV27,TRBJ2-7
CASSSTGDYSTNEKLFF,TRBV7-9,TRBJ1-4
CASSTPQGPSYEQYF,TRBV6-5,TRBJ2-7
CASSSGLAGAHMFYEQYF,TRBV13,TRBJ2-7
CASSQGTGEQFF,TRBV6-5,TRBJ2-1
CASSNTEAFF,TRBV19,TRBJ1-1
CAWSYGPNYGYTF,TRBV30,TRBJ1-2
CASSSGTGTGVPYGYTF,TRBV5-1,TRBJ1-2
CASSSGMNTEAFF,TRBV27,TRBJ1-1
CASSVRLGGYNEQFF,TRBV5-1,TRBJ2-1
CASSQYVAGGTYEQYF,TRBV18,TRBJ2-7
CASSPRDGEVETQYF,TRBV18,TRBJ2-5
CASSLALDLAGEQETQYF,TRBV7-7,TRBJ2-5
CASSHTGVSTDTQYF,TRBV4-1,TRBJ2-3
CASSLQDSRTGELFF,TRBV4-1,TRBJ2-2
CASSVVGLVATDTQYF,TRBV9,TRBJ2-3
CASRLGTDNEQFF,TRBV5-4,TRBJ2-1
CATSRNPRQGKSTTEAFF,TRBV15,TRBJ1-1
CASSLTGPYEQYF,TRBV27,TRBJ2-7
CASSHPGAEAFF,TRBV4-1,TRBJ1-1
CATSRDRAGTFTYEQYF,TRBV15,TRBJ2-7
CASSPAAQTYYEQYF,TRBV28,TRBJ2-7
CASSPGQGGYEQYF,TRBV13,TRBJ2-7
CASTVGFSSYEQYF,TRBV7-9,TRBJ2-7
CAKGFRKLFF,TRBV21-1,TRBJ1-4